The 26 T cell receptor beta chains presented below share a single source sample, sequenced in a study of shared T cell receptors in the human thymus listed by TCRdb under 2021. Libraries were made using the immunoSEQ multiplex PCR assay. TCRdb holds this immuneACCESS table with in-frame rearrangements only. Some clones are missing; in checked studies, unresolved V genes explain under half, and the rest has no known cause. The sample table lists 700,000 to 750,000 clones, 80% to 90% of them with a count of one. The top ten hold more than 0.01% of the sample. The sample was also linked to a second study, of human thymus T cells.

Sequenced: thymocytes. All receptors derive from a girl less than two years old with a congenital heart defect. Donor details come from another sample of the same person, matched by shared clones.

There are a few counts of this clone. This chain joins TRBV7-9 and TRBJ2-5, with 9 positions matching TRBD2. V dropped 3 bases and J dropped 5; count of bases not matched to a gene: 13. This CDR3 has 17 amino acids. Germline CDR1 and CDR2: SEHNR and FQNEAQ (reference sequence). In DNA, the CDR3 is TGTGCCAGCAGCTTGATCATCTGGCGGGGGGGTGAGGAGACCCAGTACTTC. Its protein product is CASSLIIWRGGEETQYF.

CDR3 coding DNA: TGTGCCAGCAGTTTGGTGGACAGGGTGAGCTCTGGGGCCAACGTCCTGACTTTC. This translates into CASSLVDRVSSGANVLTF. The rearrangement uses TRBV27 and TRBJ2-6; 8 bases are a match to TRBD1. Germline assignment: CDR1 MNHEY and CDR2 SMNVEV (reference sequence). The CDR3 loop spans 18 amino acids. Trimming cost V 3 bases and J 0 bases; bases outside gene matches: 7.

The rearrangement links TRBV6-1 to TRBJ2-1; D possibly corresponds to TRBD1 (6 bases). The germline V gene has CDR1 MNHNS and CDR2 SASEGT. The CDR3 is 14 amino acids. Trimming cost V 4 bases and J 7 bases, with 14 bases left between them. This chain's CDR3 is CASSVDPQGNEQFF. In nucleotides, the CDR3 is TGTGCCAGCAGTGTAGACCCACAGGGAAATGAGCAGTTCTTC.

The chain links TRBV6-1 to TRBJ1-5; D call uncertain. V shed 3 bases and J shed 0 bases, with 18 bases lying between them. The CDR3 is made up of 18 amino acids. The germline V gene has CDR1 MNHNS and CDR2 SASEGT. The CDR3 sequence is CASSDRGVKFYSNQPQHF. DNA of the CDR3: TGTGCCAGCAGTGACCGGGGAGTCAAATTCTATAGCAATCAGCCCCAGCATTTT.

This clone appeared once. J is TRBJ1-4 and V is TRBV25-1; possibly TRBD1 for D (6 bases). The V gene lost 4 bases and the J gene lost 0 bases, with 18 bases spanning the gap. The germline V gene has CDR1 MGHDK and CDR2 SYGVNS. The CDR3 spans 18 residues. The CDR3 region has the DNA TGTGCCAGCAGTGGGGTACAGGGTGAGGGGGCAACTAATGAAAAACTGTTTTTT. Its protein product is CASSGVQGEGATNEKLFF.

The genes are TRBV19 and TRBJ1-2; unclear D gene. This CDR3 region has 15 residues. V was clipped by 7 bases and J by 6 bases, with 21 bases between them. Germline lookup yields CDR1 LNHDA and CDR2 SQIVND (reference sequence). CDR3 in amino acids: CASTHASEGVNGYTF. The CDR3 coding sequence is TGTGCCAGTACCCACGCCTCAGAGGGCGTGAATGGCTACACCTTC.

The rearrangement links TRBV29-1 to TRBJ2-3, with no clear D. The CDR3 runs to 11 residues. V was cut by 4 bases and J by 5 bases, with 7 bases left in between. Germline V gene sequence: CDR1 SQVTM, CDR2 ANQGSEA. CDR3 DNA sequence: TGCAGCGTTGTGGCACAAGATACGCAGTATTTT. Protein sequence: CSVVAQDTQYF.

J is TRBJ1-6 and V is TRBV6-1, with a weak D call TRBD1 (5 bases). The CDR3 is 15 residues long. V was clipped by 6 bases and J by 0 bases, with 9 bases between them. The germline CDR1 and CDR2 sequences are MNHNS and SASEGT. CDR3 residues: CASRGGSSYNSPLHF. CDR3 sequence (DNA): TGTGCCAGCAGGGGGGGGAGCTCCTATAATTCACCCCTCCACTTT.

This clone was counted a single time. This chain connects TRBV13 to TRBJ2-2; 8 nucleotides line up with TRBD1. The trim removed 2 bases at V and 5 bases at J, leaving 7 bases unmatched. In germline, CDR1 is PRHDT, CDR2 FYEKMQ (reference sequence). The length of the CDR3 is 16 residues. CDR3 region: CASSLSRTGPTGELFF. The CDR3 region has the DNA TGTGCCAGCAGCTTAAGCAGGACAGGGCCTACCGGGGAGCTGTTTTTT.

The chain joins TRBV2 to TRBJ2-5; TRBD2 agrees at 7 bases. Germline V gene data show CDR1 as SNHLY and CDR2 as FYNNEI. This CDR3 has 15 residues. V lost 1 base, J lost 6 bases, and 8 bases stayed unmatched. CDR3 sequence reads: CASSEGCGGMKTQYF. CDR3 nucleotide sequence: TGTGCCAGCAGTGAAGGTTGCGGGGGTATGAAGACCCAGTACTTC.

This rearrangement joins TRBV6-1 to TRBJ2-7, with 14 bases fitting TRBD2. Unmatched junction bases numbered 8, after V lost 6 bases and J lost 7 bases. This CDR3 is 15 amino acids long. The V gene's germline CDR1 is MNHNS and CDR2 SASEGT. This chain's CDR3 is CASRGTSGGKGEQYF. As DNA, the CDR3 is TGTGCCAGCAGGGGGACTAGCGGGGGAAAAGGGGAGCAGTACTTC.

This chain uses TRBV4-1 with TRBJ1-4; maybe TRBD1 (5 bases). This CDR3 contains 16 residues. Trimming took 0 bases from V and 3 from J, leaving 11 bases between them. Germline values: CDR1 MGHRA, CDR2 YSYEKL. The CDR3 nucleotides are TGCGCCAGCAGCCAAGATTCTAAGGGGCCTAATGAAAAACTGTTTTTT. Translation gives CASSQDSKGPNEKLFF.

This sequence joins TRBV7-9 and TRBJ2-1; a weak D match, TRBD1 (5 bases). Deletions cut 2 bases from V and 7 bases from J, with 12 bases between. CDR3 length: 14 amino acids. Germline V gene lookup returns CDR1 SEHNR and CDR2 FQNEAQ (reference sequence). The CDR3 region has the DNA TGTGCCAGCAGCTTACAGGGCCTTACAAATGAGCAGTTCTTC. Translated, it gives CASSLQGLTNEQFF.

This chain joins TRBV15 and TRBJ2-1, with 7 bases that match TRBD2. Germline lookup yields CDR1 LNHNV and CDR2 YYDKDF (reference sequence). The CDR3 consists of 16 residues. V dropped 1 base and J dropped 8; count of bases not matched to a gene: 11. This chain's CDR3 is CATSRARLRTRHEQFF. The CDR3 DNA follows: TGTGCCACCAGCAGAGCCCGCTTACGGACTAGGCATGAGCAGTTCTTC.

The chain links TRBV5-1 to TRBJ1-1; D not resolved. The CDR3 is 17 amino acids. CDR1 SGHRS and CDR2 YFSETQ come from the germline V gene. V gave up 2 bases and J gave up 0 bases, with 17 bases separating them. CDR3: CASSLVRQVNLNTEAFF. The CDR3 nucleotides are TGCGCCAGCAGCTTAGTGAGACAAGTAAACCTGAACACTGAAGCTTTCTTT.

This clone was seen once. CDR3 residues: CASSLGGPPLHF. The CDR3 region has the DNA TGTGCCAGCAGTTTAGGAGGGCCACCCCTCCACTTT. This chain uses TRBV27 with TRBJ1-6; D gene uncertain. V was cut by 2 bases and J by 11 bases, with 7 bases left in between. This CDR3 is 12 amino acids long. CDR1 and CDR2 (germline): MNHEY, SMNVEV (reference sequence).

The V and J genes are TRBV12-5 and TRBJ2-7; TRBD1 might be the D (5 bases). The CDR3 length is 15 residues. The V gene lost 2 bases and the J gene lost 2 bases, with 13 bases spanning the gap. Germline V gene sequence: CDR1 LGHNT, CDR2 FRNRAP. The CDR3 DNA reads TGTGCTAGTGGTTTGACCACAGGCGTCACCTACGAGCAGTACTTC. Amino acids: CASGLTTGVTYEQYF.

In DNA form, the CDR3 reads TGTGCCAGCAGTGAGCCCAGGGGTGTCTCTGAAGCTTTCTTT. Translation gives CASSEPRGVSEAFF. J is TRBJ1-1 and V is TRBV6-1; weak D call: TRBD1 (6 bases). There are 14 residues in the CDR3. With 3 bases removed from V and 6 bases from J, the gap between germline ends came to 14 bases. Per germline, CDR1 MNHNS and CDR2 SASEGT.

The rearrangement links TRBV4-2 to TRBJ2-3; no definite D call. The CDR3 spans 13 residues. V gave up 0 bases and J gave up 2 bases, with 3 bases separating them. From germline, CDR1 is LGHNA and CDR2 YNFKEQ. CDR3 sequence reads: CASSQELTDTQYF. The CDR3 coding sequence is TGTGCCAGCAGCCAAGAACTCACAGATACGCAGTATTTT.

The chain uses TRBV29-1 and TRBJ1-5, with TRBD1 matching 12 bases. CDR1 SQVTM and CDR2 ANQGSEA come from the germline V gene. The CDR3 has 16 residues. V shed 8 bases and J 4 bases; nucleotides not matched to a gene: 12. DNA for the CDR3: TGCAGCCCCCGGGACAGGGGGCTGAAGGGGAATCAGCCCCAGCATTTT. Amino acids: CSPRDRGLKGNQPQHF.

This clone was seen a handful of times. The genes are TRBV7-8 and TRBJ2-5; TRBD2 aligns across 10 bases. The CDR3 runs 15 residues. Germline values: CDR1 SGHVS, CDR2 FQNEAQ. V lost 0 bases and J lost 3; bases outside the gene matches: 1. CDR3 bases: TGTGCCAGCAGCTTAGCGGGACTAGCGAAAGAGACCCAGTACTTC. Protein sequence: CASSLAGLAKETQYF.

V usage is TRBV11-2 and J usage is TRBJ1-2; D is ambiguous. Germline CDR1 is SGHAT and CDR2 is FQNNGV. The germline V and J ends were trimmed by 5 bases and 6 bases, with 10 bases remaining between them. This CDR3 region has 12 residues. CDR3 DNA sequence: TGTGCCAGCAGCCTTTGGGCCCATGGCTACACCTTC. Protein sequence: CASSLWAHGYTF.

The CDR3: CASSQTVREGRYF. CDR3 DNA sequence: TGTGCCAGCAGCCAAACGGTCAGGGAGGGTAGGTACTTC. The V gene is TRBV4-2, the J gene TRBJ2-7, with 7 bases that match TRBD2. J lost 12 bases, V lost 2 bases, and 10 bases had no gene match. CDR3 length: 13 residues. Germline-derived CDR1 and CDR2 are LGHNA and YNFKEQ.

This chain joins TRBV5-8 and TRBJ2-7; 9 nucleotides align to TRBD1. The germline CDR1 and CDR2 sequences are SGHTS and YDEGEE. V was pared by 7 bases and J by 2 bases, with 13 bases of the junction left unmatched. The CDR3 has 16 amino acids. The CDR3 DNA follows: TGTGCCAGCCCCGTACGCCGGGACAGGGCCACCTACGAGCAGTACTTC. Its translation is CASPVRRDRATYEQYF.

V is TRBV6-6 and J is TRBJ1-2; D is ambiguous. This CDR3 is built from 14 residues. The V gene lost 2 bases and the J gene lost 4 bases, with 11 bases spanning the gap. Germline CDR1 reads MNHNY; CDR2 reads SVGAGI (reference sequence). Here the CDR3 reads CASSYMIFSYGYTF. In DNA, the CDR3 is TGTGCCAGCAGTTACATGATATTCAGCTATGGCTACACCTTC.

This rearrangement joins TRBV6-1 to TRBJ1-2; TRBD1 agrees at 7 bases. The trim removed 8 bases at V and 7 bases at J, leaving 16 bases unmatched. The CDR3 length is 15 residues. CDR1 is MNHNS, CDR2 SASEGT, per germline. Here the CDR3 reads CASERQGRPLSGYTF. CDR3 bases: TGTGCCAGCGAACGACAGGGCCGCCCTTTGAGTGGCTACACCTTC.